This T cell receptor (beta chain) derives from a study of CD8 T cells in ankylosing spondylitis. General study findings and limits: Disease-linked clones reportedly concentrated significantly in matched ankylosing spondylitis synovial fluid. Earlier work had already found some motif variants in reactive arthritis synovial fluid and blood. Disease-linked clones, CD8+, were relatively rare in peripheral blood. Ankylosing spondylitis blood appeared to carry a characteristic TCR beta motif of roughly 8 highly homologous variants.

Using quantitative 5'-RACE with molecular barcodes, the authors made TCR beta libraries. MiXCR, applied by TCRdb to the 5' RACE reads, yields one record per CDR3 protein. The sample carries 450,000 to 550,000 distinct CDR3 sequences, roughly 5.2% recorded once. This clonotype showed up many times. Its antigen remains unidentified. The V and J ends lost 4 bases and 2 bases respectively, with 6 bases between them. CDR1 is SGHTA and CDR2 is FQGNSA in the germline V gene. The CDR3 has 13 amino acids. The rearrangement links TRBV7-2 to TRBJ1-3; D gene unclear. The sequence derives from a male donor with ankylosing spondylitis. Sequenced input: blood, either unsorted or a sorted T cell fraction (not recorded which). The CDR3 loop reads CASSYNPGNTIYF. Written as DNA, the CDR3 is TGTGCCAGCAGCTATAACCCTGGAAACACCATATATTTT. Supplemented by reference TRBV7-2 and TRBJ1-3, the full variable domain reads GAGVSQSPSNKVTEKGKDVELRCDPISGHTALYWYRQSLGQGLEFLIYFQGNSAPDKSGLPSDRFSAERTGGSVSTLTIQRTQQEDSAVYLCASSYNPGNTIYFGEGSWLTVV.